This T cell receptor (beta chain) was identified in a study of blood T cell repertoires in COVID-19. Trimming cost V 5 bases and J 2 bases, with 8 bases left between them. The CDR3 consists of 13 residues. As originally analysed: Amplifying reference gene primers gave estimates of nucleated cell counts. Generated by immunoSEQ multiplex PCR, the TCRdb table keeps only in-frame clones and is missing some. V, J and clone size derive from that table, while D and trimming were established from the DNA sequence. The table has hundreds of thousands of clones, around nine tenths seen once; the top ten hold approximately 2%.

The chain combines TRBV12-3 or TRBV12-4 with TRBJ2-3; no clear D. Specimen: PBMCs or T cells enriched from blood (not recorded which). This clonotype was sampled from a woman aged 18-29 years who had recovered from COVID-19. The DNA for the CDR3 is TGTGCCAGCAGTGGCGCGGCCACAGATACGCAGTATTTT. Translation gives CASSGAATDTQYF.